One and the same sample provided the 17 T cell receptor beta chains below, sequenced in a study of T-cell memory formation after mild COVID-19. In TCRdb, the 5' RACE reads were re-called with MiXCR into one record per CDR3 protein. The top ten hold under 2.5% of the sample, which has about 270,000 distinct CDR3 sequences, 15% seen once. Sequencing was done on a sample of PBMCs or a T cell subset sorted from them (not recorded which). Every receptor here comes from an adult woman who had mild COVID-19 (a few samples of this study predate the infection). Cell type and time point are not known.

The chain links TRBV20-1 to TRBJ2-1; TRBD2 aligns across 9 bases. The CDR3 covers 18 residues. After removal of 1 base from V and 5 bases from J, the junction contained 15 bases not matched to a gene. The germline V gene encodes CDR1 DFQATT and CDR2 SNEGSKA (reference sequence). The CDR3 loop is CSARVVAGAPRRDNEQFF. The CDR3, as DNA: TGCAGTGCTAGAGTCGTAGCGGGAGCGCCACGTAGAGACAATGAGCAGTTCTTC.

The sample holds a few counts of this clonotype. The chain employs TRBV6-4 and TRBJ2-7, with no clear D. The CDR3 runs 18 residues. V lost 4 bases and J 0 bases, leaving 22 bases between the germline ends. The germline V gene encodes CDR1 MRHNA and CDR2 SNTAGT. The CDR3 region has the DNA TGTGCCAGCAGTGCCTCCCTTGGGTCTAGTCCACCCTCCTACGAGCAGTACTTC. This translates into CASSASLGSSPPSYEQYF.

The V call is TRBV5-4, the J call TRBJ2-1; a possible D gene is TRBD2 (5 bases). This CDR3 region has 17 residues. V was pared by 0 bases and J by 0 bases, with 13 bases between. Germline V gives CDR1 SGHNT, CDR2 YYREEE (reference sequence). In DNA, the CDR3 is TGTGCCAGCAGCTTGGAGTACGGGATAAGCTCCTACAATGAGCAGTTCTTC. Protein sequence: CASSLEYGISSYNEQFF.

The sample holds a few counts of this clonotype. The chain has TRBV5-5 and TRBJ1-1, with D possibly TRBD1 on 6 matching bases. The length of the CDR3 is 15 residues. CDR1 SGHKS and CDR2 YYEKEE come from the germline V gene (reference sequence). V shed 4 bases and J shed 1 base, with 14 bases lying between them. CDR3 sequence reads: CASSQGNLRNTEAFF. In DNA form, the CDR3 reads TGTGCCAGCAGCCAGGGGAACCTGAGGAACACTGAAGCTTTCTTT.

The CDR3 nucleotides read TGTGCCAGCAGTTTAGCGCTCGTCTCGGGCTACACCTTC. Translated, it gives CASSLALVSGYTF. J is TRBJ1-2 and V is TRBV12-3 or TRBV12-4; D is unresolved. The CDR3 has 13 amino acids. The V gene lost 0 bases and the J gene lost 8 bases, with 10 bases spanning the gap.

This clonotype has more than one count but fewer than ten. V is TRBV18 and J is TRBJ2-7, with D hard to call. V shed 5 bases and J shed 3 bases, with 8 bases lying between them. Germline lookup yields CDR1 KGHSH and CDR2 LQKENI. This CDR3 is 12 amino acids long. The CDR3 region has the DNA TGTGCCAGCTCAGACATCCTCTACGAGCAGTACTTC. This translates into CASSDILYEQYF.

This clonotype was seen a handful of times. V usage is TRBV6-1 and J usage is TRBJ1-5; 8 nucleotides match TRBD1. J was trimmed by 6 bases and V by 4 bases; bases with no gene match: 2. The CDR3 loop spans 13 amino acids. The germline CDR1 and CDR2 sequences are MNHNS and SASEGT. The CDR3 loop is CASSAQGAQPQHF. The CDR3 DNA follows: TGTGCCAGCAGTGCTCAGGGGGCTCAGCCCCAGCATTTT.

This chain links TRBV27 with TRBJ2-2, with D uncertain. Germline V gene data show CDR1 as MNHEY and CDR2 as SMNVEV (reference sequence). Trimming pared 1 base from V and 4 bases from J, leaving 4 bases between. This CDR3 has 13 amino acids. CDR3 sequence (DNA): TGTGCCAGCAGTTTATGGAGCACCGGGGAGCTGTTTTTT. As protein: CASSLWSTGELFF.

This clonotype was detected a few times. V and J are TRBV4-3 and TRBJ2-1; possible D gene TRBD1, 6 bases. The germline CDR1 and CDR2 sequences are LGHNA and YSLEER. V was trimmed by 0 bases and J by 7 bases, leaving 10 bases between them. The CDR3 length is 14 residues. The chain's CDR3 is CASSQDLGANEQFF. DNA for the CDR3: TGCGCCAGCAGCCAAGATTTGGGGGCGAATGAGCAGTTCTTC.

The chain employs TRBV5-1 and TRBJ2-3; D might be TRBD2 (5 bases). V gave up 0 bases and J gave up 0 bases, with 17 bases separating them. The CDR3 totals 18 residues. The germline gives CDR1 SGHRS, CDR2 YFSETQ. The CDR3 DNA sequence: TGCGCCAGCAGCTTGGGTGGCACTGGAGGATCCAGCACAGATACGCAGTATTTT. Translating gives CASSLGGTGGSSTDTQYF. The whole variable domain, remainder taken from reference TRBV5-1 and TRBJ2-3, is KAGVTQTPRYLIKTRGQQVTLSCSPISGHRSVSWYQQTPGQGLQFLFEYFSETQRNKGNFPGRFSGRQFSNSRSEMNVSTLELGDSALYLCASSLGGTGGSSTDTQYFGPGTRLTVL.

This clonotype was seen a handful of times. This sequence joins TRBV4-2 and TRBJ1-6; 7 bases map to TRBD1. From germline, CDR1 is LGHNA and CDR2 YNFKEQ. J was trimmed by 7 bases and V by 4 bases; bases with no gene match: 10. The length of the CDR3 is 16 residues. The CDR3 region is CASSLGMSGGNSPLHF. DNA for the CDR3: TGTGCCAGCAGCCTTGGAATGTCAGGGGGAAATTCACCCCTCCACTTT.

V is TRBV30 and J is TRBJ1-5; D is perhaps TRBD1 (6 bases). V lost 4 bases and J lost 4, with 8 bases in between. Germline CDR1 and CDR2: GTSNPN and SVGIG (reference sequence). The CDR3 has 12 amino acids. CDR3 in amino acids: CAWTQGNQPQHF. The CDR3, as DNA: TGTGCCTGGACACAGGGTAATCAGCCCCAGCATTTT.

A few counts support this clonotype. This rearrangement joins TRBV4-1 to TRBJ2-3; possibly TRBD1 for D (6 bases). The germline V gene has CDR1 MGHRA and CDR2 YSYEKL. V dropped 0 bases and J dropped 4 bases, with 11 bases sitting between them. This CDR3 has 15 residues. The CDR3 reads CASSQEGAGADTQYF. CDR3 coding DNA: TGCGCCAGCAGCCAAGAAGGTGCAGGGGCAGATACGCAGTATTTT.

This clonotype was detected only a few times. V gene TRBV29-1 combines with J gene TRBJ1-2; possibly TRBD1 for D (5 bases). This CDR3 has 13 residues. In germline, CDR1 is SQVTM, CDR2 ANQGSEA. Trimming took off 3 bases at V and 2 bases at J, with 10 bases between the two ends. The CDR3 loop reads CSVDGRENYGYTF. CDR3 DNA: TGCAGCGTTGACGGCAGGGAGAACTATGGCTACACCTTC.

The J gene is TRBJ2-5, the V gene TRBV3-1; D not certain. V lost 3 bases, J lost 9 bases, and 11 bases lay in between. From germline, CDR1 is LGHDT and CDR2 YNNKEL (reference sequence). There are 12 residues in the CDR3. The CDR3 nucleotides are TGTGCCAGCAGCCAGGTGGAGTCGCCCCAGTACTTC. It translates to CASSQVESPQYF.

The chain carries TRBV4-2 and TRBJ2-1; 8 bases fit TRBD2. Germline V CDR1 and CDR2: LGHNA, YNFKEQ. This CDR3 region has 16 residues. The J segment lost 3 bases and the V segment lost 0 bases, leaving 4 bases of the junction unmatched. The CDR3 here is CASSQEIGTSYNEQFF. The DNA of the CDR3 is TGTGCCAGCAGCCAAGAGATCGGGACTAGCTACAATGAGCAGTTCTTC.

This clonotype was recorded many times. This chain uses TRBV18 with TRBJ2-1, with D perhaps being TRBD1 or TRBD2 (6 bases each). Trimming pared 2 bases from V and 5 bases from J, leaving 25 bases between. CDR1 KGHSH and CDR2 LQKENI come from the germline V gene. The CDR3 has 19 amino acids. For the CDR3, the DNA is TGTGCCAGCTCACCATCACGGTCTTACAGGGTGGGACTCCACAATGAGCAGTTCTTC. It is translated as CASSPSRSYRVGLHNEQFF.